Included here is one T cell receptor beta chain sequence, with context. These data originate in a study of OX40 agonist ivuxolimab in advanced cancers. Measured with immunoSEQ multiplex PCR; TCRdb has only the in-frame clones, and not every one. The table has around 68,000 clones, about 91% seen once. The length of the CDR3 is 13 residues. The V and J ends lost 7 bases and 1 base respectively, with 8 bases between them. CDR1 is SNHLY, CDR2 FYNNEI, per germline. The chain is built from TRBV2 and TRBJ1-3; D may be TRBD1 (5 bases). Sample: CD4+ or CD8+ T cells sorted from blood, taken in a trial of the OX40 agonist ivuxolimab. The sequence was obtained from an adult with an advanced solid tumor such as melanoma, head and neck, liver or kidney cancer. The DNA of the CDR3 is TGTGCCAGCAAGACAGATTCTGGAAACACCATATATTTT. This codes for CASKTDSGNTIYF.